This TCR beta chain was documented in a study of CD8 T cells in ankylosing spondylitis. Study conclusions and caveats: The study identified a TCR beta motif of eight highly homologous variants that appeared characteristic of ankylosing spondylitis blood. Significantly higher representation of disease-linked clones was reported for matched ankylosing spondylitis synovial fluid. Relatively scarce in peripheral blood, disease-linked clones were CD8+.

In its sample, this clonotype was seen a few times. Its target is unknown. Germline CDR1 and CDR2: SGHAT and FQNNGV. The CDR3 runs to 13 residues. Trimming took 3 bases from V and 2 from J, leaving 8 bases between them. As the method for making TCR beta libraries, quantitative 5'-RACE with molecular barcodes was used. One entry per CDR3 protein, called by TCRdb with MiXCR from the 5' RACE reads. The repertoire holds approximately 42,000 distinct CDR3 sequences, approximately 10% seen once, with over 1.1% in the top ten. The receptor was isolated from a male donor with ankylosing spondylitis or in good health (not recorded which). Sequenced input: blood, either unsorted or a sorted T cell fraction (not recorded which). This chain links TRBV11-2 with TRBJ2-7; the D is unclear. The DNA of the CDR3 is TGTGCCAGCAGCTTTCCCTGGGCCTACGAGCAGTACTTC. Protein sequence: CASSFPWAYEQYF.